This T cell receptor (beta chain) was sequenced for a study of blood T cell repertoires in COVID-19. Repertoires were generated with immunoSEQ multiplex PCR, while TCRdb's copy carries only in-frame clones and drops some. The sample records hundreds of thousands of clones, about 90% being singletons. V shed 3 bases and J shed 6 bases, with 18 bases lying between them. The CDR3 is 16 residues long. Germline V gene lookup returns CDR1 SGDLS and CDR2 YYNGEE. V is TRBV9 and J is TRBJ2-2, with a weak D call TRBD1 (6 bases). The sequencing sample was made of peripheral blood. This clonotype was sampled from a man younger than 30 with active or convalescent COVID-19. CDR3 sequence (DNA): TGTGCCAGCAGCGGTACAGGGAGAGGTCTAGCCGGGGAGCTGTTTTTT. Translated, it gives CASSGTGRGLAGELFF.